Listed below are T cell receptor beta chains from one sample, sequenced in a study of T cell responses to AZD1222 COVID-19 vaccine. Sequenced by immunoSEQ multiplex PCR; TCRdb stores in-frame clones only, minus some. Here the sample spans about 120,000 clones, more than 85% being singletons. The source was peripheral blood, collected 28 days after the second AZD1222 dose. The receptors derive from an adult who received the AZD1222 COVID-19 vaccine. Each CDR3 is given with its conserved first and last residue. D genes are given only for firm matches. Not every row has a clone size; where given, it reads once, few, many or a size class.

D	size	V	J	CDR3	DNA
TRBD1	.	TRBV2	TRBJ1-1	CASSPSRGINAEAFF	TGTGCCAGCAGCCCATCCAGGGGGATAAATGCTGAAGCTTTCTTT
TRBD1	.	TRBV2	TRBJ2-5	CASSRDRAETQYF	TGTGCCAGCAGTAGGGACAGGGCCGAGACCCAGTACTTC
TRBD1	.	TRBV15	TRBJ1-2	CATSRVPGGNYGYTF	TGTGCCACCAGCAGAGTCCCAGGGGGTAACTATGGCTACACCTTC
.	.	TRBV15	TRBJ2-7	CATSRDKPSRISYEQYF	TGTGCCACCAGCAGAGATAAGCCTAGCCGCATATCCTACGAGCAGTACTTC
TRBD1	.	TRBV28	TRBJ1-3	CASSSVQGFSGNTIYF	TGTGCCAGCAGTAGCGTACAGGGGTTCTCTGGAAACACCATATATTTT
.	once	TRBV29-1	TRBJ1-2	CSVEGGDSRRNGYTF	TGCAGCGTTGAAGGGGGGGACTCAAGGAGGAATGGCTACACCTTC
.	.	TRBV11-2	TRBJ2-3	CASSPSLGAGATDTQYF	TGTGCCAGCAGCCCCTCCCTTGGGGCGGGTGCCACAGATACGCAGTATTTT
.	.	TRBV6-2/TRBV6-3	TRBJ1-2	CASSYGNPRGYGYTF	TGTGCCAGCAGTTACGGAAACCCCAGGGGCTATGGCTACACCTTC
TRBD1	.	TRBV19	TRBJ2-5	CASRDRVQETQYF	TGTGCCAGTAGAGACAGGGTCCAAGAGACCCAGTACTTC
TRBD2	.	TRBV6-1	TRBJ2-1	CASSEIGGGWSEQFF	TGTGCCAGCAGTGAGATCGGGGGGGGCTGGAGTGAGCAGTTCTTC
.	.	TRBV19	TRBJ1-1	CASSIDRGSSMNTEAFF	TGTGCCAGTAGTATAGATAGGGGCTCCTCAATGAACACTGAAGCTTTCTTT
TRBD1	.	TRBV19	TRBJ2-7	CASSPSGQAYEQYF	TGTGCCAGTAGTCCATCGGGACAGGCCTACGAGCAGTACTTC
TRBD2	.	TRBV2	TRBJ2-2	CASSELAGGSTGELFF	TGTGCCAGCAGTGAACTAGCGGGGGGCAGCACCGGGGAGCTGTTTTTT
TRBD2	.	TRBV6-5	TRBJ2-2	CASTGLARSGGELFF	TGTGCCAGCACTGGACTAGCCCGCTCGGGCGGGGAGCTGTTTTTT
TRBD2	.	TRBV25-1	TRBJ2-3	CASRYSGETDTQYF	TGTGCCAGCAGGTATAGCGGGGAGACAGATACGCAGTATTTT
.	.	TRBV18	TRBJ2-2	CASSPPNSNTGELFF	TGTGCCAGCTCACCCCCCAACAGTAACACCGGGGAGCTGTTTTTT
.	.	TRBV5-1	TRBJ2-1	CASSLLARGDEQFF	TGCGCCAGCAGCTTGCTGGCGCGGGGAGATGAGCAGTTCTTC
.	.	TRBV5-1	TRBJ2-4	CASSWAGTDTDIQYF	TGCGCCAGCTCCTGGGCGGGGACTGATACAGACATTCAGTACTTC
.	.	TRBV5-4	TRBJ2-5	CASSFDGRAGRETQYF	TGTGCCAGCAGCTTCGATGGGCGTGCGGGTAGGGAGACCCAGTACTTC
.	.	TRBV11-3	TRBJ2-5	CASSLGSHRETQYF	TGTGCCAGCAGCTTAGGGTCCCACCGGGAGACCCAGTACTTC
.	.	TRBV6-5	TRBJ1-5	CASRFQPQHF	TGTGCCAGCAGGTTTCAGCCCCAGCATTTT
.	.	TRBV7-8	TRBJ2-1	CASSLQDSYNEQFF	TGTGCCAGCAGCTTACAAGACTCCTACAATGAGCAGTTCTTC
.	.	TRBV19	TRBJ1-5	CASSIDPGRRNQPQHF	TGTGCCAGTAGTATAGACCCGGGCAGGCGGAATCAGCCCCAGCATTTT
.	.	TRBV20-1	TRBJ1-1	CSAEQLAEAFF	TGCAGTGCGGAACAGCTCGCGGAAGCTTTCTTT
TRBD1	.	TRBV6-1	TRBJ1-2	CASSEATGDNYGYTF	TGTGCCAGCAGTGAGGCCACAGGGGACAACTATGGCTACACCTTC
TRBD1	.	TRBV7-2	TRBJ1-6	CASSSRQGGNSPLHF	TGTGCCAGCAGCTCCCGACAGGGTGGGAATTCACCCCTCCACTTT
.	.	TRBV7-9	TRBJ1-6	CASTRGGAPNSPLHF	TGTGCCAGCACCCGAGGTGGTGCTCCTAATTCACCCCTCCACTTT
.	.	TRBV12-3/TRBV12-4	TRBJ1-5	CASSFSGGTQHF	TGTGCCAGCAGTTTTTCCGGGGGGACCCAGCATTTT
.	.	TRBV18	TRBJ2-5	CASSPTQGTGTQYF	TGTGCCAGCTCACCAACTCAGGGGACGGGGACCCAGTACTTC
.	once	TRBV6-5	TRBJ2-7	CASSYPGRDEQYF	TGTGCCAGCAGTTACCCGGGTCGGGACGAGCAGTACTTC
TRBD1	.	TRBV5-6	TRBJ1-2	CASSSPDRNYGYTF	TGTGCCAGCAGCAGCCCGGACAGGAACTATGGCTACACCTTC
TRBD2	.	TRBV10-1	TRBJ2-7	CASSGAGTSGRDEQYF	TGCGCCAGCAGTGGAGCCGGGACTAGCGGGAGGGACGAGCAGTACTTC
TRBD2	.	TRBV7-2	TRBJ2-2	CASSLDPGGQSGELFF	TGTGCCAGCAGCTTAGACCCGGGAGGTCAGTCCGGGGAGCTGTTTTTT
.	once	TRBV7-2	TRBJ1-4	CASSQGQGSVMRQKLFF	TGTGCCAGCAGCCAAGGCCAGGGGAGTGTTATGAGGCAAAAACTGTTTTTT
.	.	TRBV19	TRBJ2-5	CASSIREAWYQETQYF	TGTGCCAGTAGTATCAGGGAGGCTTGGTACCAAGAGACCCAGTACTTC
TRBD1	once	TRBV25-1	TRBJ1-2	CASSEMGTANYGYTF	TGTGCCAGCAGTGAAATGGGGACAGCGAACTATGGCTACACCTTC
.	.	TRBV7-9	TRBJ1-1	CASSLPTGMNTEAFF	TGTGCCAGCAGCCTACCGACGGGGATGAACACTGAAGCTTTCTTT
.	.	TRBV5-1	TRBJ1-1	CASRANTEAFF	TGCGCCAGCAGAGCGAACACTGAAGCTTTCTTT
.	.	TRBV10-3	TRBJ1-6	CAITGDKSSPLHF	TGTGCCATCACAGGAGATAAGAGTTCACCCCTCCACTTT
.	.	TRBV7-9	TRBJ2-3	CASSLDGSGTDTQYF	TGTGCCAGCAGCCTGGACGGGAGTGGGACAGATACGCAGTATTTT
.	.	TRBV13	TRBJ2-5	CASSTRQNQETQYF	TGTGCCAGCAGCACTCGACAGAACCAAGAGACCCAGTACTTC
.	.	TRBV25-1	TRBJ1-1	CASSEFSSANTEAFF	TGTGCCAGCAGTGAATTTAGCAGTGCAAACACTGAAGCTTTCTTT
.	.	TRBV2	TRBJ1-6	CASSVRQGDFSPLHF	TGTGCCAGCAGTGTAAGGCAGGGCGATTTTTCACCCCTCCACTTT
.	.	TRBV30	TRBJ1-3	CAWEGNTIYF	TGTGCCTGGGAAGGAAACACCATATATTTT
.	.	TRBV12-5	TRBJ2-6	CASGLGQGTTGANVLTF	TGTGCTAGTGGTTTGGGGCAGGGGACTACTGGGGCCAACGTCCTGACTTTC
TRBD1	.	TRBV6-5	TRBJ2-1	CASTRGTEPYNEQFF	TGTGCCAGCACCAGGGGGACGGAGCCCTACAATGAGCAGTTCTTC
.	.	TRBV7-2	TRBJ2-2	CASSSQGLSTGELFF	TGTGCCAGCAGCTCACAGGGTTTGAGCACCGGGGAGCTGTTTTTT
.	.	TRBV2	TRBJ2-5	CASSDGGFQETQYF	TGTGCCAGCAGTGATGGCGGGTTTCAAGAGACCCAGTACTTC
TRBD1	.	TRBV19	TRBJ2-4	CASSIGDRGVQYF	TGTGCCAGTAGTATCGGTGACAGGGGAGTTCAGTACTTC
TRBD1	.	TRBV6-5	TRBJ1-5	CASSWTGEGNQPQHF	TGTGCCAGCAGCTGGACAGGGGAGGGCAATCAGCCCCAGCATTTT
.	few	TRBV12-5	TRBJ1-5	CASGLGSNQPQHF	TGTGCTAGTGGTTTGGGTAGCAATCAGCCCCAGCATTTT
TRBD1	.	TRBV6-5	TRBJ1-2	CASSSGGGGYTF	TGTGCCAGCAGTTCAGGGGGCGGTGGCTACACCTTC
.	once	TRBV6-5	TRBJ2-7	CASRDLGGYEQYF	TGTGCCAGCAGAGACCTCGGGGGTTACGAGCAGTACTTC
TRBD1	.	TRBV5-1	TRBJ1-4	CASSPWTGGTTNEKLFF	TGCGCCAGCAGCCCATGGACAGGGGGCACAACTAATGAAAAACTGTTTTTT
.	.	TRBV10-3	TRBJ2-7	CAISESEDKAQYF	TGTGCCATCAGTGAGTCGGAGGACAAGGCGCAGTACTTC